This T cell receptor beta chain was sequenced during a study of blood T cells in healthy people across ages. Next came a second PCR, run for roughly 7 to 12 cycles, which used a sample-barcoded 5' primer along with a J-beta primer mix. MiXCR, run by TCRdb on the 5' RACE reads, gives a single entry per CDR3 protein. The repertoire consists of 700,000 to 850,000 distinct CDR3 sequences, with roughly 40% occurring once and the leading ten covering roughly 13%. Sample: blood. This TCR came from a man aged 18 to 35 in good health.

CDR3 sequence reads: CASSPPTVNTEAFF. CDR3 nucleotides: TGTGCCAGCAGCCCCCCGACAGTGAACACTGAAGCTTTCTTT. This chain joins TRBV3-1 and TRBJ1-1, with a possible D match to TRBD1 (5 bases). The V and J ends lost 4 bases and 0 bases respectively, with 9 bases between them. This CDR3 contains 14 residues. Germline V gene data show CDR1 as LGHDT and CDR2 as YNNKEL (reference sequence).